This T cell receptor beta chain was recovered during a study of monozygotic twins with inflammatory bowel disease. Whole-study findings and limits: Limited power may explain why concordant and discordant twins showed no difference in repertoire similarity.

A template switching step added UMIs, each with a 6-nucleotide sample barcode. TCRdb reprocessed the 5' RACE reads; each CDR3 protein has one entry and no DNA is given. This table lists about 300,000 distinct CDR3 sequences. Someone took an approximately 2.5 ml blood sample from each of the donors. With regard to this clonotype: No antigen is known for it.

Germline V gives CDR1 SGDLS, CDR2 YYNGEE. The CDR3 loop spans 15 amino acids. This chain uses TRBV9 with TRBJ2-1; TCRdb designates TRBD1, a call that cannot be tested without DNA. This TCR was recovered from a human donor with ulcerative colitis or Crohn's disease, or a healthy co-twin of an affected twin (not recorded which). Sequenced material: blood. This CDR3 reads CASTLGQRAYNEQFF.